The rows below give T cell receptor beta chains drawn from one sample of a study of blood T cells in healthy people across ages. MiXCR, run by TCRdb on the 5' RACE reads, gives a single entry per CDR3 protein. The sample consists of 1.5 million to 2 million distinct CDR3 sequences, roughly 27% of them appearing once. Input material: blood. Source of these receptors: a woman in her 30s in good health. Each CDR3 is given with its conserved first and last residue. D genes are given only for firm matches. Clone size is shown for a subset of rows, as once, few, many or a class of expanded clone.

TRBV9,TRBJ2-5,few,.,CASSVAGGDREQYF,TGTGCCAGCAGCGTAGCGGGCGGGGACCGGGAGCAGTACTTC
TRBV29-1,TRBJ1-4,many,.,CSVAVLANEKLFF,TGCAGCGTCGCCGTCCTAGCTAATGAAAAACTGTTTTTT
TRBV12-3/TRBV12-4,TRBJ2-4,.,TRBD1,CASSSQGATYNEQYF,TGTGCCAGCAGTTCTCAGGGGGCCACCTACAATGAGCAGTACTTC
TRBV28,TRBJ2-7,once,.,CASSQGVFEQYF,TGTGCCAGCAGCCAGGGAGTTTTCGAGCAGTACTTC
TRBV30,TRBJ1-4,many,.,CAWQKTGSLEKLFF,TGTGCCTGGCAGAAAACAGGGTCATTAGAAAAACTGTTTTTT
TRBV5-1,TRBJ2-3,.,.,CASSLSTPSTDTQYF,TGCGCCAGCAGCTTGTCCACCCCTAGCACAGATACGCAGTATTTT
TRBV28,TRBJ2-1,many,.,CASSSLPHEQFF,TGTGCCAGCAGTAGCTTGCCGCATGAGCAGTTCTTC
TRBV27,TRBJ2-1,many,TRBD2,CASSFLAGRSPNQFF,TGTGCCAGCAGTTTTTTAGCGGGACGTAGCCCAAATCAGTTCTTC
TRBV7-2,TRBJ2-7,.,.,CASSVRTLGEQYF,TGTGCCAGCAGCGTAAGGACTCTCGGCGAGCAGTACTTC
TRBV6-6,TRBJ1-1,few,.,CASTPSRGTEAFF,TGTGCCAGCACCCCCTCCAGGGGCACTGAAGCTTTCTTT
TRBV7-2,TRBJ2-7,many,.,CASSFLGLNEQYF,TGTGCCAGCAGCTTTCTCGGGTTGAACGAGCAGTACTTC
TRBV5-1,TRBJ1-4,many,TRBD1,CASSLLTGINEKLFF,TGCGCCAGCAGCTTATTGACAGGGATTAATGAAAAACTGTTTTTT
TRBV5-1,TRBJ2-1,many,.,CASGGLGGRSYNEQFF,TGCGCCAGCGGCGGATTAGGGGGGCGGTCCTACAATGAGCAGTTCTTC
TRBV7-9,TRBJ2-7,few,.,CASSGGGRGYEQYF,TGTGCCAGCAGCGGCGGAGGGCGGGGCTACGAGCAGTACTTC
TRBV6-1,TRBJ1-5,few,.,CASIPGAPDQPQHF,TGTGCCAGCATCCCGGGGGCGCCCGATCAGCCCCAGCATTTT
TRBV14,TRBJ1-1,.,.,CASSQVIQGGEAFF,TGTGCCAGCAGCCAAGTAATCCAGGGAGGTGAAGCTTTCTTT
TRBV20-1,TRBJ2-3,many,TRBD2,CSARWTSGIVTDTQYF,TGCAGTGCTAGATGGACTAGCGGGATAGTTACAGATACGCAGTATTTT
TRBV5-4,TRBJ2-3,.,.,CASSREGARDTQYF,TGTGCCAGCAGCCGGGAGGGGGCTCGCGATACGCAGTATTTT
TRBV9,TRBJ1-1,.,.,CASSVEGGADTEAFF,TGTGCCAGCAGCGTAGAGGGGGGCGCGGACACTGAAGCTTTCTTT
TRBV29-1,TRBJ1-2,many,.,CSVPGYTF,TGCAGCGTCCCTGGCTACACCTTC
TRBV6-4,TRBJ2-5,.,.,CASYPQAANQETQYF,TGTGCCAGCTACCCCCAGGCAGCCAACCAAGAGACCCAGTACTTC
TRBV6-6,TRBJ2-6,.,.,CASSYDGAHGANVLTF,TGTGCCAGCAGTTACGACGGGGCGCACGGGGCCAACGTCCTGACTTTC
TRBV5-1,TRBJ2-1,.,.,CASCLRSHEQFF,TGCGCCAGCTGCTTGCGTTCGCATGAGCAGTTCTTC
TRBV20-1,TRBJ1-4,many,.,CSAGESANEKLFF,TGCAGTGCTGGGGAGTCGGCTAATGAAAAACTGTTTTTT
TRBV11-2,TRBJ1-2,.,.,CASRNRTAYGYTF,TGTGCCAGCAGGAACCGGACAGCTTATGGCTACACCTTC
TRBV9,TRBJ2-1,few,TRBD2,CASSAGLAGDEQFF,TGTGCCAGCAGCGCCGGACTAGCGGGAGATGAGCAGTTCTTC
TRBV5-1,TRBJ2-3,many,.,CASSLASADTQYF,TGCGCCAGCAGCTTGGCTAGCGCAGATACGCAGTATTTT